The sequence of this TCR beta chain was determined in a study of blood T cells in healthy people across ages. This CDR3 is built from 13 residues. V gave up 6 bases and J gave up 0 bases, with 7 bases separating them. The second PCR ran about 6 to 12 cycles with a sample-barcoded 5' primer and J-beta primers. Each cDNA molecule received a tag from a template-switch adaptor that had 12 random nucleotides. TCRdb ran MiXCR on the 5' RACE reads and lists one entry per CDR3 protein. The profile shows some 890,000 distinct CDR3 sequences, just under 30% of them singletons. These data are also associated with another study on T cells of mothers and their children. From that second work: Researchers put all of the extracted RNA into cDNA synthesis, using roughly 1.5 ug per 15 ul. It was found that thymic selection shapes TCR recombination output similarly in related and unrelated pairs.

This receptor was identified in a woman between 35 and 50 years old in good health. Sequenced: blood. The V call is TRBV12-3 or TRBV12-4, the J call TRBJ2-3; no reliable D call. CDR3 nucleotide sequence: TGTGCCAGCAGGGGATTAAGCACAGATACGCAGTATTTT. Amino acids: CASRGLSTDTQYF.